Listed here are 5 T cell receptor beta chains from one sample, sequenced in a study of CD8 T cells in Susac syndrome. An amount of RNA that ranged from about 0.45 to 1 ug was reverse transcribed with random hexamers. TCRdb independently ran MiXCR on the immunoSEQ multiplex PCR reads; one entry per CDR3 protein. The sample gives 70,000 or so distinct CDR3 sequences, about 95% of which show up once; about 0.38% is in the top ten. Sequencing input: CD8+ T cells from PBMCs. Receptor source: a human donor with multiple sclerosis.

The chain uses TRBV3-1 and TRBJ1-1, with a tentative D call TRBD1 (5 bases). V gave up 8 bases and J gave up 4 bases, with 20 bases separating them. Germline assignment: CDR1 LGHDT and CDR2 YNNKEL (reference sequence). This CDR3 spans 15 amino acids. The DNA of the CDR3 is TGTGCCAGCCTCGGCAGGGACGATGTCGGCACTGAAGCTTTCTTT. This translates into CASLGRDDVGTEAFF.

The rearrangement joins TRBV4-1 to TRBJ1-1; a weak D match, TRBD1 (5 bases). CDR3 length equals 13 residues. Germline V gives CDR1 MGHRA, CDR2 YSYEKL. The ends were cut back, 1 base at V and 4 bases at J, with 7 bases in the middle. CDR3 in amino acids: CASSQVGTTEAFF. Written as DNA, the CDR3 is TGCGCCAGCAGCCAAGTTGGGACCACTGAAGCTTTCTTT.

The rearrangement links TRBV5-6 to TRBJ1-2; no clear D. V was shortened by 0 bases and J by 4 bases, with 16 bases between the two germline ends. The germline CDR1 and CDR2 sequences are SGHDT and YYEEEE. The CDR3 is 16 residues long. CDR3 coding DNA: TGTGCCAGCAGCTTGGCCCGGCTGCTAATGGGCTATGGCTACACCTTC. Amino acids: CASSLARLLMGYGYTF.

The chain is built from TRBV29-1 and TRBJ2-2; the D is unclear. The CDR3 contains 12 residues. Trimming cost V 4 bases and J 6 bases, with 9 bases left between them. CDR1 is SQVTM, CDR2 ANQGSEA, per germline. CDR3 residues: CSVVPRAGELFF. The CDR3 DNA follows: TGCAGCGTTGTCCCTCGCGCCGGGGAGCTGTTTTTT.

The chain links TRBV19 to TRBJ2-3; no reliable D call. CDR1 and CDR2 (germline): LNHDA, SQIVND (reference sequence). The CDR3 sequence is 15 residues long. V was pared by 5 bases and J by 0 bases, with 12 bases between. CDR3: CASSPLGLSTDTQYF. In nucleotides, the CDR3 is TGTGCCAGTAGTCCGCTAGGGTTAAGCACAGATACGCAGTATTTT.